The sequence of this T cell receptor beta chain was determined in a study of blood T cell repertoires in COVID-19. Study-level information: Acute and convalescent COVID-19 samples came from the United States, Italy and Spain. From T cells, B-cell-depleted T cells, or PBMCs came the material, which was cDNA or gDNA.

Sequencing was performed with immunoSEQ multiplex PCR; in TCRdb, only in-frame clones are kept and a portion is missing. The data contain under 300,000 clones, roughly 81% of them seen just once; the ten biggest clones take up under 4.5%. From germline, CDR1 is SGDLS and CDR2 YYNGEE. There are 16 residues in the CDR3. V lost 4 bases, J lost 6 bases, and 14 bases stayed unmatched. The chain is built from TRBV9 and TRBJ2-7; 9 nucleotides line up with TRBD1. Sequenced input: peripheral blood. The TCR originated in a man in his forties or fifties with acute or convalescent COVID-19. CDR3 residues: CASSFRGDRAFGEQYF. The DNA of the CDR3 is TGTGCCAGCAGCTTCCGGGGGGACAGGGCCTTCGGCGAGCAGTACTTC.